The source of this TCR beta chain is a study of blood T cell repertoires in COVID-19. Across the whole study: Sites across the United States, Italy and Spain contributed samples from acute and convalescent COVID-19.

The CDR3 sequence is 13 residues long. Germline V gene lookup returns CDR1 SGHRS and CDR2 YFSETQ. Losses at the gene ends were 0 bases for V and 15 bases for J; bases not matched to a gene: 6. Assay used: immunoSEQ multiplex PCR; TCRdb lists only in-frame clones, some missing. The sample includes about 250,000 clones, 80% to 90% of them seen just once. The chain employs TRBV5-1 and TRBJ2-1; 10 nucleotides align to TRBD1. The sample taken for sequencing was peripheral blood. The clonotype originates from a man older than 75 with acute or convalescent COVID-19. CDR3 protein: CASSLDGDRGWFF. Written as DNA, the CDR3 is TGCGCCAGCAGCTTGGACGGGGACAGGGGATGGTTCTTC.